This T cell receptor (beta chain) was recorded in a study of T-cell reconstitution after alpha-beta-depleted transplantation in children. Trimming removed 3 bases from V and 6 bases from J; junction bases left unmatched: 7. Looked up from germline, CDR1 is SGDLS and CDR2 is YYNGEE. The CDR3 spans 14 residues. Unique molecular identifiers were used in preparing the TCRbeta library. TCRdb re-called the PCR reads with MiXCR, one entry per CDR3 protein. Seen here are about 210,000 distinct CDR3 sequences, about 15% observed once, and the top ten hold 43%. The sequence derives from a male patient aged 2-10 years who had a stem cell transplant for acute lymphoblastic leukemia, so the T cells may come from the graft donor. V is TRBV9 and J is TRBJ1-2; 8 positions match TRBD1. The sample consisted of PBMCs, mostly from graft donor cells, taken 360 days after TCRalphabeta/CD19-depleted stem cell transplant. The CDR3 spells CASSGGQGINGYTF. CDR3 DNA sequence: TGTGCCAGCAGCGGCGGACAGGGTATAAATGGCTACACCTTC.